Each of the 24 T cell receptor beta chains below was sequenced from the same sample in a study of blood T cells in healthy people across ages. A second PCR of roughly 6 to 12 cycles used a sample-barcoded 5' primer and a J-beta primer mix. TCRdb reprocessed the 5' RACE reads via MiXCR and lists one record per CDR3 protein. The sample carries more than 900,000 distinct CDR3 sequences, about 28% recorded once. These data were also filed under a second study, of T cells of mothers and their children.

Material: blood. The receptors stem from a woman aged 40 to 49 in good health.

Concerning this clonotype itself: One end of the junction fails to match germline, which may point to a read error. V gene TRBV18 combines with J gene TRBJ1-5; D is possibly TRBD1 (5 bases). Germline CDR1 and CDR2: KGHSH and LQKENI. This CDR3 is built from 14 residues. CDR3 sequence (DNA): TGTGCCAGCTCTCCCCAGGGAAGCAATCAGCCCCAGCGTTTT. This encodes CASSPQGSNQPQRF.

The CDR3 coding sequence is TGCAGCACATTGACAGAGGCCTACGAGCAGTACTTC. Its translation: CSTLTEAYEQYF. The chain combines TRBV29-1 with TRBJ2-7, with D possibly matching TRBD1 (5 bases). Germline values: CDR1 SQVTM, CDR2 ANQGSEA. V lost 8 bases and J 2 bases, leaving 13 bases between the germline ends. The CDR3 spans 12 residues.

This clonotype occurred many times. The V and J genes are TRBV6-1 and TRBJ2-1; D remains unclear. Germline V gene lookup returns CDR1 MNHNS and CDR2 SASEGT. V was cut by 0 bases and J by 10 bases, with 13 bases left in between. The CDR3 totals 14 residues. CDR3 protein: CASSEANVPDEQFF. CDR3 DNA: TGTGCCAGCAGTGAAGCCAACGTTCCAGACGAGCAGTTCTTC.

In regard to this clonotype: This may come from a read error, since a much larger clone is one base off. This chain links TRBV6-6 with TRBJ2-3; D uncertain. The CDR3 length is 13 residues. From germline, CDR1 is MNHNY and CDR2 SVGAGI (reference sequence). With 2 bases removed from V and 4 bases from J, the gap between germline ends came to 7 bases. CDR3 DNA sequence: TGTGCCAGCAGTTACGGGCCCGCAGATACGCAGTATTTT. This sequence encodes CASSYGPADTQYF.

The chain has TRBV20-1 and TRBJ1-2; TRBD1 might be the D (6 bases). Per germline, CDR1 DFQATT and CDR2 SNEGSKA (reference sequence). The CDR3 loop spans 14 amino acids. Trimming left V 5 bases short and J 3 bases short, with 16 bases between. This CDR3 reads CSAWTTTGHYGYTF. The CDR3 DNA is TGCAGTGCTTGGACAACAACAGGGCACTATGGCTACACCTTC.

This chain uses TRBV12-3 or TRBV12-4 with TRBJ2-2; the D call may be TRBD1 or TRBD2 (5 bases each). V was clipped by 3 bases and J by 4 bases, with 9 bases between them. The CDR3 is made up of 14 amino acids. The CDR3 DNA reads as TGTGCCAGCAGTTTTGGGGGAATCACCGGGGAGCTGTTTTTT. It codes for CASSFGGITGELFF.

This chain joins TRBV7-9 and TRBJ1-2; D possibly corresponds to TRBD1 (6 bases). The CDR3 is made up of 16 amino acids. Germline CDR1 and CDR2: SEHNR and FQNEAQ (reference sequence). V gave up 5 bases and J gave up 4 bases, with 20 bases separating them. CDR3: CASSPGRGGSPYGYTF. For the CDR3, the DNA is TGTGCCAGCAGCCCCGGTCGCGGGGGCTCCCCCTATGGCTACACCTTC.

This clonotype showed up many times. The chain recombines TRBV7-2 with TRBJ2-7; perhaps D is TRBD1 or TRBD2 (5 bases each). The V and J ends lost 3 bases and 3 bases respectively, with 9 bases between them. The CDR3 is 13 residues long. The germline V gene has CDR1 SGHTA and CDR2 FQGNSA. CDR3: CASSFGALYEQYF. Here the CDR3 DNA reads TGTGCCAGCAGCTTCGGGGCTCTCTACGAGCAGTACTTC.

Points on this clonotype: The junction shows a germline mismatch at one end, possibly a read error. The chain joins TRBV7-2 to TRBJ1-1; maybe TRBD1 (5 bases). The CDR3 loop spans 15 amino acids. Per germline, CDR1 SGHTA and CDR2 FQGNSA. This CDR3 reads CASSLALGAVAEAFF. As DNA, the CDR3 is TGTGCCAGTAGCTTAGCGCTAGGGGCAGTGGCTGAAGCTTTCTTT. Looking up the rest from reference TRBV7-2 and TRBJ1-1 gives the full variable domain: GAGVSQSPSNKVTEKGKDVELRCDPISGHTALYWYRQSLGQGLEFLIYFQGNSAPDKSGLPSDRFSAERTGGSVSTLTIQRTQQEDSAVYLCASSLALGAVAEAFFGQGTRLTVV.

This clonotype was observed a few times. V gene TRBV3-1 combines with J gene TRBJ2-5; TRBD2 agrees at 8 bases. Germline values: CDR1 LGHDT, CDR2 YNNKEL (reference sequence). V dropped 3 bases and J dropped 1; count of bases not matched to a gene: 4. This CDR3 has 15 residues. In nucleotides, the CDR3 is TGTGCCAGCAGCCACGGCGGGGGGCCCCAAGAGACCCAGTACTTC. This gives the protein CASSHGGGPQETQYF.

CDR3 region: CSANNLQTSTDTQYF. The DNA of the CDR3 is TGCAGTGCAAACAACCTGCAGACTAGCACAGATACGCAGTATTTT. The V call is TRBV20-1, the J call TRBJ2-3; D not resolved. The V gene lost 6 bases and the J gene lost 0 bases, with 16 bases spanning the gap. Germline values: CDR1 DFQATT, CDR2 SNEGSKA (reference sequence). The CDR3 totals 15 residues.

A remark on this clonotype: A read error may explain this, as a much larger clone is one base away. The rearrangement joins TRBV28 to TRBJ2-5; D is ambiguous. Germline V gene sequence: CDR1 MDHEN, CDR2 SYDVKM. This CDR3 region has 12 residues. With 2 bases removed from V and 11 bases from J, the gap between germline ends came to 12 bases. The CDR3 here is CASSLNSNEQYF. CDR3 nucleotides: TGTGCCAGCAGTTTAAACTCAAATGAGCAGTACTTC. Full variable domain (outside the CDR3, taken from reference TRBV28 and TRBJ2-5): DVKVTQSSRYLVKRTGEKVFLECVQDMDHENMFWYRQDPGLGLRLIYFSYDVKMKEKGDIPEGYSVSREKKERFSLILESASTNQTSMYLCASSLNSNEQYFGPGTRLLVL.

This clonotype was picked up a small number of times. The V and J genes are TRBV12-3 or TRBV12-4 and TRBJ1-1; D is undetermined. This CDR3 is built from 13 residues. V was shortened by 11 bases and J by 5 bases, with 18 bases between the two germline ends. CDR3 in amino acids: CAARRRSGTEAFF. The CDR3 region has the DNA TGTGCCGCCCGGCGGAGGAGCGGGACTGAAGCTTTCTTT.

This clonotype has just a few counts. The CDR3 spells CASSFGRENTEAFF. The CDR3 DNA sequence: TGTGCCAGCAGCTTCGGACGAGAGAACACTGAAGCTTTCTTT. This rearrangement joins TRBV28 to TRBJ1-1; D is uncertain. The germline V gene encodes CDR1 MDHEN and CDR2 SYDVKM. This CDR3 comprises 14 residues. Trimming shortened V by 6 bases and J by 1 base, and 12 bases separated the two germline ends.

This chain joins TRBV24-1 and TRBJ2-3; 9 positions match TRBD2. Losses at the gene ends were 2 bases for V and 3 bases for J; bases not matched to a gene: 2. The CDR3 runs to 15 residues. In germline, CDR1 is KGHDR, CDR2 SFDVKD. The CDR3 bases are TGTGCCACCAGTGATTGGACTAGCGATACAGATACGCAGTATTTT. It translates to CATSDWTSDTDTQYF.

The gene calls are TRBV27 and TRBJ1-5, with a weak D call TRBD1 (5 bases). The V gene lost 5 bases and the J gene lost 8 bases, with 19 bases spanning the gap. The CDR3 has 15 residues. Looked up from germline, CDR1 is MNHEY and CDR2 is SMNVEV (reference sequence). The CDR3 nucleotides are TGTGCCAGCAGTCCGGACACATTCTCAAGGGAGCCCCAGCATTTT. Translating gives CASSPDTFSREPQHF.

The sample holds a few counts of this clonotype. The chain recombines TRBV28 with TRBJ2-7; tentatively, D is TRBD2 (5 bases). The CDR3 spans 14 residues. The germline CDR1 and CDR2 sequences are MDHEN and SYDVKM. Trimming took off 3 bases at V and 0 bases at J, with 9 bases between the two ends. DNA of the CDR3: TGTGCCAGCAGTTTCGGGATTTTCTCCTACGAGCAGTACTTC. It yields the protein CASSFGIFSYEQYF.

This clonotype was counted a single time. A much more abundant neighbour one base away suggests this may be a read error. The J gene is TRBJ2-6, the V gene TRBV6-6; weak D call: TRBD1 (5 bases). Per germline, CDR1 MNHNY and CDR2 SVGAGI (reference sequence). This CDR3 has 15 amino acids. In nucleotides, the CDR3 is TGTGCCAGCAGTTCAGGCCTCTCTGGGGCCAACGTCCGGACTTTC. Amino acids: CASSSGLSGANVRTF.

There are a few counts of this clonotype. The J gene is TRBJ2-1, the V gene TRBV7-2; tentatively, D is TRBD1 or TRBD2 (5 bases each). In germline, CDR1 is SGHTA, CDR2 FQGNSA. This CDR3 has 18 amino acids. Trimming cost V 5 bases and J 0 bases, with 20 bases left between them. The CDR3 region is CASSLPKRGVSSYNEQFF. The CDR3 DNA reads TGTGCCAGCAGCCTCCCTAAGCGAGGGGTCAGCTCCTACAATGAGCAGTTCTTC.

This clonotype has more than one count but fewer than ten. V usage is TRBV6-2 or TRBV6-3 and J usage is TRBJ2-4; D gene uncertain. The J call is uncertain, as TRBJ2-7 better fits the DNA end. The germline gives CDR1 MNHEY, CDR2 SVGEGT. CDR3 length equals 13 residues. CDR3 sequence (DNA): TGTGCCAGCAGTTACTCTAACGACTACGAGCAGTACTTC. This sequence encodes CASSYSNDYEQYF.

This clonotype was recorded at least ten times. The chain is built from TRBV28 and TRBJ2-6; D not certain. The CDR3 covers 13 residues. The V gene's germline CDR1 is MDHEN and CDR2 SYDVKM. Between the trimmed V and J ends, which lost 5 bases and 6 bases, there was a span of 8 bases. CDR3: CASSIPEANVLTF. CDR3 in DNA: TGTGCCAGCAGTATACCTGAGGCCAACGTCCTGACTTTC.

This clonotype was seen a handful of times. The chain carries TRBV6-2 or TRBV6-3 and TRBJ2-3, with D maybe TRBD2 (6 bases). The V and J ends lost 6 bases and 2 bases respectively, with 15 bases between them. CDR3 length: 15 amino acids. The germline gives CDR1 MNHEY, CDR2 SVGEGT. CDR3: CASRLTGLSTDTQYF. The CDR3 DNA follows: TGTGCCAGCAGACTTACGGGACTCTCCACAGATACGCAGTATTTT.

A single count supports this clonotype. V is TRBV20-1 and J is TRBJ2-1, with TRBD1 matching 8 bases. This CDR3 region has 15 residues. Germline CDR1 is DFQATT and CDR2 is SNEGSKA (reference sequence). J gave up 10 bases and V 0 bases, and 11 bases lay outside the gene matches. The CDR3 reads CSARDTRGQFSEQFF. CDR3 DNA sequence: TGCAGTGCTAGAGATACCAGGGGGCAGTTTTCCGAGCAGTTCTTC.

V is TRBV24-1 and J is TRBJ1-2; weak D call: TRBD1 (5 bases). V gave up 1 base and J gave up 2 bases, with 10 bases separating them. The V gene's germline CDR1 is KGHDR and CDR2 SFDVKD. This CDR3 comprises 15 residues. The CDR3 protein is CATSDFKAGNYGYTF. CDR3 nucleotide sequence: TGTGCCACCAGTGATTTCAAGGCAGGGAACTATGGCTACACCTTC.